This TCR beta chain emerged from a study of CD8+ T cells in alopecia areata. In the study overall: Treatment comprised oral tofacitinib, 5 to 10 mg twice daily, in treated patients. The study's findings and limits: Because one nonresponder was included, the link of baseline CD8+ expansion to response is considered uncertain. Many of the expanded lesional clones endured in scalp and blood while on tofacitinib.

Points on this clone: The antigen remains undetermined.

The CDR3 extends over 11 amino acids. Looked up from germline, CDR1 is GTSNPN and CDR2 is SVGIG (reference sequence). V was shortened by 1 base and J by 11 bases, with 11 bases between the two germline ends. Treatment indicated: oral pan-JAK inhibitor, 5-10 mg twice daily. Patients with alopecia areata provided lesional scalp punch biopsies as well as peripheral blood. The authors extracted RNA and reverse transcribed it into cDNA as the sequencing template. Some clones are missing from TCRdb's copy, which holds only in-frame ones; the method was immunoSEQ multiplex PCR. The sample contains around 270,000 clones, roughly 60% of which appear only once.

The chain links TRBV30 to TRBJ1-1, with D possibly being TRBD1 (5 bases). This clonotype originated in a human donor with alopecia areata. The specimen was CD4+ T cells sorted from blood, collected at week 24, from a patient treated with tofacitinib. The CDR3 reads CAWSGGGDAFF. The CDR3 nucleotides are TGTGCCTGGAGTGGGGGTGGGGACGCTTTCTTT.